The 27 T cell receptor beta chains given below trace back to one sample, sequenced in a study of blood T cells in healthy people across ages. The authors ran a second PCR of about 6 to 11 cycles using a sample-barcoded 5' primer and a J-beta primer mix. TCRdb itself ran the 5' RACE reads through MiXCR, one entry per CDR3 protein. The repertoire holds about 640,000 distinct CDR3 sequences, with around three fifths as singletons. The sequenced sample was blood. Receptors were obtained from a man in his 60s in good health.

This clonotype was seen only a few times. The rearrangement links TRBV12-3 or TRBV12-4 to TRBJ1-2; D may be TRBD1 (6 bases). V was shortened by 5 bases and J by 1 base, with 8 bases between the two germline ends. The CDR3 is 13 residues long. CDR3 bases: TGTGCCAGCAGTAGGACAGTTAACTATGGCTACACCTTC. It yields the protein CASSRTVNYGYTF.

The rearrangement joins TRBV12-3 or TRBV12-4 to TRBJ2-3; either TRBD1 or TRBD2 may fit D (5 bases each). V was trimmed by 5 bases and J by 2 bases, leaving 17 bases between them. The CDR3 has 16 amino acids. CDR3 DNA sequence: TGTGCCAGCAGTCCCTCGAGGGGAAGGAACACAGATACGCAGTATTTT. This gives the protein CASSPSRGRNTDTQYF.

The CDR3 DNA is TGTGCCAGCAGCCAAGGTAGCGGGGGGGCCGAAGAGACCCAGTACTTC. Its translation is CASSQGSGGAEETQYF. This chain links TRBV4-2 with TRBJ2-5; the match to TRBD2 covers 11 bases. In germline, CDR1 is LGHNA, CDR2 YNFKEQ. The CDR3 loop spans 16 amino acids. Trimming at V came to 1 base and at J to 3 bases, leaving 4 bases not matched to a gene.

The V gene is TRBV6-2 or TRBV6-3, the J gene TRBJ1-1; 8 nucleotides agree with TRBD1. V shed 2 bases and J 6 bases; nucleotides not matched to a gene: 8. The V gene's germline CDR1 is MNHEY and CDR2 SVGEGT. The CDR3 is 15 amino acids. CDR3: CASSYPGQGFPEAFF. CDR3 coding DNA: TGTGCCAGCAGTTACCCCGGACAGGGATTTCCTGAAGCTTTCTTT.

CDR3 DNA: TGTGCCAGCAGCAAGGCCGGGGGGGCCTATTACAATGAGCAGTTCTTC. Its protein is CASSKAGGAYYNEQFF. The genes are TRBV11-2 and TRBJ2-1, with 8 bases matching TRBD2. V shed 5 bases, J shed 4 bases, and the junction held 10 bases outside the gene matches. CDR3 length: 16 residues. Germline values: CDR1 SGHAT, CDR2 FQNNGV.

This chain uses TRBV9 with TRBJ2-7, with 13 bases that match TRBD2. The DNA end is more similar to TRBJ2-5, so the J call may be wrong. This CDR3 is 16 amino acids long. Germline V gene lookup returns CDR1 SGDLS and CDR2 YYNGEE. In DNA, the CDR3 is TGTGCCAGCAGCGCCGGACTAGCGGGGGATACAGAGACCCAGTACTTC. It codes for CASSAGLAGDTETQYF.

The gene calls are TRBV9 and TRBJ1-1, with 8 bases that match TRBD1. The ends lost 2 bases at V and 1 base at J; junction bases unmatched: 13. The CDR3 has 18 amino acids. In germline, CDR1 is SGDLS, CDR2 YYNGEE. The CDR3 sequence is CASSVGYSRDRKNTEAFF. CDR3 DNA: TGTGCCAGCAGCGTGGGATACTCCCGGGACAGGAAGAACACTGAAGCTTTCTTT.

The chain recombines TRBV20-1 with TRBJ2-1; D is possibly TRBD1 (6 bases). Germline-derived CDR1 and CDR2 are DFQATT and SNEGSKA (reference sequence). The CDR3 spans 15 residues. Trimming took off 1 base at V and 6 bases at J, with 16 bases between the two ends. The CDR3 region is CSARAGAAWSNEQFF. CDR3 nucleotide sequence: TGCAGTGCTAGAGCAGGGGCCGCGTGGAGCAATGAGCAGTTCTTC.

The chain has TRBV3-1 and TRBJ2-3; no definite D call. The V gene's germline CDR1 is LGHDT and CDR2 YNNKEL (reference sequence). There are 13 residues in the CDR3. Trimming cost V 3 bases and J 3 bases, with 7 bases left between them. As DNA, the CDR3 is TGTGCCAGCAGCCAGGTACTAACAGATACGCAGTATTTT. Translation: CASSQVLTDTQYF.

This sequence joins TRBV6-1 and TRBJ2-1, with TRBD2 matching over 11 bases. The CDR3 is made up of 15 amino acids. The ends lost 6 bases at V and 6 bases at J; junction bases unmatched: 7. CDR1 is MNHNS, CDR2 SASEGT, per germline. The CDR3 nucleotides read TGTGCCAGCAGCGCCCTAGCGGGGGGAATCAATGAGCAGTTCTTC. This encodes CASSALAGGINEQFF.

The rearrangement joins TRBV4-2 to TRBJ2-6; D unresolved. CDR3 length: 18 residues. V dropped 4 bases and J dropped 0 bases, with 16 bases sitting between them. CDR1 and CDR2 from the germline V gene are LGHNA and YNFKEQ. This CDR3 reads CASSPAASGPSGANVLTF. The CDR3 bases are TGTGCCAGCAGCCCCGCGGCCAGTGGCCCCTCTGGGGCCAACGTCCTGACTTTC.

This rearrangement joins TRBV29-1 to TRBJ2-1; D is possibly TRBD2 (5 bases). Trimming stripped 3 bases from V and 6 bases from J, with 15 bases between. The CDR3 spans 14 residues. Germline CDR1 reads SQVTM; CDR2 reads ANQGSEA. The DNA for the CDR3 is TGCAGCGTTGAGGTCGGAGGTTCGATCAATGAGCAGTTCTTC. This sequence encodes CSVEVGGSINEQFF.

The genes are TRBV10-2 and TRBJ2-5; 7 nucleotides agree with TRBD1. The CDR3 contains 16 residues. V dropped 8 bases and J dropped 3; count of bases not matched to a gene: 15. Germline CDR1 reads WSHSY; CDR2 reads SAAADI. CDR3 nucleotide sequence: TGCGCCAGCTCAAATTCCCCCAAGGGACAGAAAGAGACCCAGTACTTC. Translated, it gives CASSNSPKGQKETQYF.

This chain connects TRBV5-1 to TRBJ1-1, with 7 bases identical to TRBD1. Germline V gene sequence: CDR1 SGHRS, CDR2 YFSETQ. This CDR3 region has 14 residues. V was pared by 4 bases and J by 1 base, with 4 bases of the junction left unmatched. CDR3 sequence reads: CASSPDRPNTEAFF. The CDR3 nucleotides are TGCGCCAGCAGCCCGGACAGGCCGAACACTGAAGCTTTCTTT.

This clonotype showed up just once. The genes are TRBV28 and TRBJ1-2; D ambiguous. Per germline, CDR1 MDHEN and CDR2 SYDVKM. The CDR3 contains 13 residues. Trimming took off 8 bases at V and 7 bases at J, with 17 bases between the two ends. The CDR3 is CASGEDPRRGYTF. The CDR3 region has the DNA TGTGCCAGCGGAGAGGACCCTAGGCGTGGCTACACCTTC.

This clonotype has only a few counts. The J gene is TRBJ2-3, the V gene TRBV12-3 or TRBV12-4; 7 bases are shared with TRBD2. This CDR3 comprises 16 residues. V shed 3 bases, J shed 0 bases, and the junction held 6 bases outside the gene matches. Written as DNA, the CDR3 is TGTGCCAGCAGTTTTGGGGGGGGAGGGAGCACAGATACGCAGTATTTT. Translating it yields CASSFGGGGSTDTQYF.

This clonotype was counted between two and nine times. The V call is TRBV5-1, the J call TRBJ1-4, with 8 bases identical to TRBD1. V dropped 7 bases and J dropped 0; count of bases not matched to a gene: 11. The CDR3 loop spans 17 amino acids. Germline V gene sequence: CDR1 SGHRS, CDR2 YFSETQ. CDR3 in amino acids: CASGESGTGATNEKLFF. The CDR3 DNA reads as TGCGCCAGCGGGGAATCCGGGACAGGAGCAACTAATGAAAAACTGTTTTTT.

V gene TRBV20-1 combines with J gene TRBJ1-3, with a tentative D call TRBD1 (6 bases). The germline gives CDR1 DFQATT, CDR2 SNEGSKA (reference sequence). This CDR3 has 19 residues. V lost 0 bases and J lost 0, with 21 bases in between. As DNA, the CDR3 is TGCAGTGCTAGAGATAGGCTTGCCTCAGGGGCCCCCTCTGGAAACACCATATATTTT. Amino acid sequence: CSARDRLASGAPSGNTIYF.

The chain joins TRBV20-1 to TRBJ2-1; TRBD1 is a possible D gene (5 bases). This CDR3 spans 15 amino acids. The germline V gene has CDR1 DFQATT and CDR2 SNEGSKA (reference sequence). Trimming removed 4 bases from V and 0 bases from J, with 13 bases in between. The CDR3: CSAITTGASYNEQFF. In nucleotides, the CDR3 is TGCAGTGCTATAACCACAGGCGCCTCCTACAATGAGCAGTTCTTC.

This clonotype was seen just once. The chain links TRBV9 to TRBJ2-5; TRBD2 matches at 7 bases. This CDR3 comprises 16 residues. CDR1 is SGDLS, CDR2 YYNGEE, per germline. J gave up 2 bases and V 0 bases, and 7 bases lay outside the gene matches. DNA of the CDR3: TGTGCCAGCAGCGTAGGGGCCATGGGGGGGCAAGAGACCCAGTACTTC. It translates to CASSVGAMGGQETQYF.

This clonotype occurred a few times. V and J are TRBV21-1 and TRBJ2-7; whether TRBD2, the table's D call, matches the DNA was not checked. The J call may not be correct, given that the DNA end is closer to TRBJ2-4. TRBV21-1 is tagged as a pseudogene. The length of the CDR3 is 14 residues. The CDR3 protein is CASSGPPKEYIQYF. Written as DNA, the CDR3 is TGTGCCAGCAGCGGGCCACCGAAGGAATACATTCAGTACTTC.

V gene TRBV5-1 combines with J gene TRBJ2-5; 7 nucleotides agree with TRBD1. The CDR3 is made up of 16 amino acids. Per the germline V gene, CDR1 is SGHRS and CDR2 is YFSETQ. The V and J ends lost 4 bases and 2 bases, in that order; junction bases with no gene match: 11. In DNA, the CDR3 is TGCGCCAGCAGCCCGACAGGGCCGTTGTATCAAGAGACCCAGTACTTC. The encoded protein is CASSPTGPLYQETQYF. The full variable domain, in which reference TRBV5-1 and TRBJ2-5 provide the parts outside the CDR3, is KAGVTQTPRYLIKTRGQQVTLSCSPISGHRSVSWYQQTPGQGLQFLFEYFSETQRNKGNFPGRFSGRQFSNSRSEMNVSTLELGDSALYLCASSPTGPLYQETQYFGPGTRLLVL.

The CDR3 DNA is TGTGCCAGCAGTGAAGGGGGAAACACCATATATTTT. Translating it yields CASSEGGNTIYF. The chain recombines TRBV2 with TRBJ1-3; D not resolved. The CDR3 extends over 12 amino acids. The ends were cut back, 1 base at V and 4 bases at J, with 2 bases in the middle. Germline CDR1 SNHLY, CDR2 FYNNEI.

In this sample, this clonotype turned up a few times. This chain joins TRBV7-2 and TRBJ2-1; D is perhaps TRBD2 (5 bases). The V end was cut by 5 bases, the J end by 3 bases, with 8 bases between. Germline V gene lookup returns CDR1 SGHTA and CDR2 FQGNSA. The CDR3 totals 13 residues. This CDR3 reads CASSPRVYNEQFF. In DNA, the CDR3 is TGTGCCAGCAGCCCGAGGGTCTACAATGAGCAGTTCTTC.

Notes on this clonotype: The junction and the germline gene differ at one end; a read error may be behind it. The chain carries TRBV5-5 and TRBJ2-2; D is undetermined. The germline CDR1 and CDR2 sequences are SGHKS and YYEKEE (reference sequence). The CDR3 contains 14 residues. Here the CDR3 reads CASSLYWKQGELFF. CDR3 in DNA: TGTGCTAGCAGCTTGTATTGGAAGCAGGGGGAGCTGTTTTTT.

This clonotype was seen a handful of times. The chain links TRBV6-2 or TRBV6-3 to TRBJ2-7; D is undetermined. CDR1 and CDR2 from the germline V gene are MNHEY and SVGEGT. The germline V and J ends were trimmed by 8 bases and 0 bases, with 14 bases remaining between them. The CDR3 covers 14 residues. The CDR3 region has the DNA TGTGCCAGCTGTGCTCACGAAAGCTCCTACGAGCAGTACTTC. Translating gives CASCAHESSYEQYF.

The CDR3: CSAIPAGDGYTF. The CDR3 DNA reads TGCAGTGCCATCCCGGCAGGGGATGGCTACACCTTC. The chain combines TRBV20-1 with TRBJ1-2; D may be TRBD1 (6 bases). CDR1 DFQATT and CDR2 SNEGSKA come from the germline V gene (reference sequence). V lost 6 bases and J 6 bases, leaving 14 bases between the germline ends. The CDR3 has 12 amino acids.